The 12 T cell receptor beta chains reported below all come from one sample, sequenced in a study of blood T cell repertoires in COVID-19. Sequenced by immunoSEQ multiplex PCR; TCRdb stores in-frame clones only, minus some. The profile covers about 98,000 clones, with roughly 84% appearing a single time and around 4.5% taken by the ten largest. Sequencing input: peripheral blood. The receptors originated from a human donor in a cohort sampled during active COVID-19.

The rearrangement links TRBV2 to TRBJ1-1; 7 positions match TRBD1. This CDR3 has 13 amino acids. Germline V gives CDR1 SNHLY, CDR2 FYNNEI. V lost 3 bases to trimming and J lost 10 bases; unmatched junction nucleotides: 8. The CDR3 coding sequence is TGTGCCAGCAGTGAGCGAGACAGGGTTGGAGCTTTCTTT. This gives the protein CASSERDRVGAFF.

V usage is TRBV7-8 and J usage is TRBJ2-7, with D unresolved. CDR3 length: 16 amino acids. The V and J ends lost 6 bases and 2 bases respectively, with 20 bases between them. Germline-derived CDR1 and CDR2 are SGHVS and FQNEAQ. The CDR3 loop reads CASRVGLRVAAYEQYF. The CDR3 DNA follows: TGTGCCAGCAGGGTCGGCCTACGTGTTGCGGCCTACGAGCAGTACTTC.

This clone was seen just once. The V and J genes are TRBV7-8 and TRBJ1-6; TRBD1 aligns across 7 bases. The CDR3 runs to 15 residues. From germline, CDR1 is SGHVS and CDR2 FQNEAQ. V shed 6 bases, J shed 4 bases, and the junction held 6 bases outside the gene matches. The CDR3 here is CASSLYRGYNSPLHF. DNA of the CDR3: TGTGCCAGCAGTTTGTACAGGGGTTATAATTCACCCCTCCACTTT.

In this sample, this clone turned up once. The chain employs TRBV12-3 or TRBV12-4 and TRBJ2-7; possible D gene TRBD1, 6 bases. V lost 3 bases to trimming and J lost 6 bases, with 12 bases between them. This CDR3 comprises 13 residues. The CDR3: CASSFLGGGEQYF. The CDR3 DNA reads as TGTGCCAGCAGTTTCCTAGGGGGTGGCGAGCAGTACTTC.

This clone has just one count. V and J are TRBV11-3 and TRBJ1-2, with D perhaps matching TRBD1 (6 bases). V shed 5 bases and J shed 5 bases, with 12 bases lying between them. Germline lookup yields CDR1 SGHNT and CDR2 YENEEA. CDR3 length equals 13 residues. DNA for the CDR3: TGTGCCAGCAGCGCACAGGGACGGTATGGCTACACCTTC. Translated, it gives CASSAQGRYGYTF.

The chain couples TRBV5-1 to TRBJ1-1; D is perhaps TRBD1 (6 bases). CDR3 length: 13 residues. V was trimmed by 4 bases and J by 6 bases, leaving 13 bases between them. CDR1 is SGHRS and CDR2 is YFSETQ in the germline V gene. For the CDR3, the DNA is TGCGCCAGCAGCCCATCAGGGGTACCTGAAGCTTTCTTT. Amino acids: CASSPSGVPEAFF. Complete variable domain (other parts from reference TRBV5-1 and TRBJ1-1): KAGVTQTPRYLIKTRGQQVTLSCSPISGHRSVSWYQQTPGQGLQFLFEYFSETQRNKGNFPGRFSGRQFSNSRSEMNVSTLELGDSALYLCASSPSGVPEAFFGQGTRLTVV.

This clone was detected once. The V call is TRBV7-2, the J call TRBJ1-4; a possible D gene is TRBD1 (6 bases). From germline, CDR1 is SGHTA and CDR2 FQGNSA. Trimming pared 3 bases from V and 4 bases from J, leaving 15 bases between. CDR3 size: 16 residues. The CDR3 reads CASSFRQVGGNEKLFF. The DNA for the CDR3 is TGTGCCAGCAGCTTTCGACAGGTTGGAGGTAATGAAAAACTGTTTTTT.

This clone was found once. The chain joins TRBV18 to TRBJ1-5, with TRBD1 matching over 7 bases. Losses at the gene ends were 5 bases for V and 9 bases for J; bases not matched to a gene: 7. The germline gives CDR1 KGHSH, CDR2 LQKENI. The CDR3 spans 13 residues. Written as DNA, the CDR3 is TGTGCCAGCTCATCAGGGGGAGATCGGCCCCAGCATTTT. The encoded protein is CASSSGGDRPQHF.

This clone has a handful of counts. Here the CDR3 DNA reads TGTGCCAGCAGTTTTCAGGGGGCGAATGGCTACACCTTC. Protein: CASSFQGANGYTF. This chain joins TRBV6-5 and TRBJ1-2; 8 nucleotides agree with TRBD1. This CDR3 is built from 13 residues. Germline V gene sequence: CDR1 MNHEY, CDR2 SVGAGI. With V trimmed by 4 bases and J by 6 bases, 4 bases remained unmatched.

The genes are TRBV9 and TRBJ1-2; D uncertain. Germline CDR1 reads SGDLS; CDR2 reads YYNGEE. Trimming left V 3 bases short and J 4 bases short, with 13 bases between. This CDR3 contains 14 residues. The CDR3 coding sequence is TGTGCCAGCAGCGCCCCTTCGGGGTTCTATGGCTACACCTTC. This encodes CASSAPSGFYGYTF.

V is TRBV6-5 and J is TRBJ1-4, with D perhaps matching TRBD1 (5 bases). Trimming stripped 6 bases from V and 6 bases from J, with 8 bases between. Germline V gene sequence: CDR1 MNHEY, CDR2 SVGAGI. The CDR3 runs to 12 residues. The CDR3 reads CASRGLDEKLFF. CDR3 nucleotides: TGTGCCAGCAGGGGGCTAGATGAAAAACTGTTTTTT.

The V and J genes are TRBV11-2 and TRBJ2-1; possible D gene TRBD1, 5 bases. V gave up 4 bases and J gave up 8 bases, with 9 bases separating them. This CDR3 spans 12 amino acids. The germline V gene has CDR1 SGHAT and CDR2 FQNNGV. The CDR3 region has the DNA TGTGCCAGCAGCTCCCAGGGTTATGAGCAGTTCTTC. This codes for CASSSQGYEQFF.